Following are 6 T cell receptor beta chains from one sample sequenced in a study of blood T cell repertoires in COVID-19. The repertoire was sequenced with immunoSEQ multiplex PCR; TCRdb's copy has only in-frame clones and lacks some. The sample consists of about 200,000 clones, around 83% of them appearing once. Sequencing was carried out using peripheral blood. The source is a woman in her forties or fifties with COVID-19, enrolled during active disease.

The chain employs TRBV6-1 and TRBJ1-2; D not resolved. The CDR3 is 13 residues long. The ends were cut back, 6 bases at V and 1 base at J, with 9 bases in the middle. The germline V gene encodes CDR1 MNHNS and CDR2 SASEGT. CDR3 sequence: CASRRGINYGYTF. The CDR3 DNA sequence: TGTGCCAGCAGGCGCGGGATTAACTATGGCTACACCTTC.

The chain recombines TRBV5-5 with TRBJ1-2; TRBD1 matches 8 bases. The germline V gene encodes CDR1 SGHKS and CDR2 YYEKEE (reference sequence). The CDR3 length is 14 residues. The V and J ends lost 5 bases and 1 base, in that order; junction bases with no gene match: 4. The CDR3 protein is CASRPGGSNYGYTF. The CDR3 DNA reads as TGTGCCAGCAGGCCAGGGGGCAGTAACTATGGCTACACCTTC.

CDR3 amino acids: CASSQVAGDIAKEQYF. CDR3 nucleotides: TGCGCCAGCAGCCAAGTCGCAGGGGACATTGCCAAGGAGCAGTACTTC. The gene calls are TRBV4-1 and TRBJ2-7; a weak D match, TRBD1 (6 bases). The length of the CDR3 is 16 residues. The V gene's germline CDR1 is MGHRA and CDR2 YSYEKL. Trimming stripped 1 base from V and 7 bases from J, with 20 bases between.

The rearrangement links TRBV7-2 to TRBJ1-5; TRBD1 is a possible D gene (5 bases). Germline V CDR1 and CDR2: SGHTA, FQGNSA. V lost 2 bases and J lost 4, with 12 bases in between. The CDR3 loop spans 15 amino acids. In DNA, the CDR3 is TGTGCCAGCAGCTTATTTGGGGGGGTGAATCAGCCCCAGCATTTT. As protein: CASSLFGGVNQPQHF.

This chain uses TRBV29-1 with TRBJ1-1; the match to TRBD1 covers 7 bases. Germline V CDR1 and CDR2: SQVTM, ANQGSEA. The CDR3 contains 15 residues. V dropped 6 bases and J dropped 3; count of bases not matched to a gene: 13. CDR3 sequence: CSVRGGTNLYTEAFF. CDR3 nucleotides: TGCAGCGTCCGAGGGGGCACGAACCTCTACACTGAAGCTTTCTTT.

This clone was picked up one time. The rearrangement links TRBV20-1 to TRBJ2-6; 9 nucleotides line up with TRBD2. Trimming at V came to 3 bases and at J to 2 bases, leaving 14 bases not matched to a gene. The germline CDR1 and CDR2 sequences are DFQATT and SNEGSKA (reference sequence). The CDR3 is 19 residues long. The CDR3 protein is CSASSTSPRTSAGANVLTF. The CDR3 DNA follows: TGCAGTGCTAGTAGTACCTCTCCACGGACTAGCGCTGGGGCCAACGTCCTGACTTTC.